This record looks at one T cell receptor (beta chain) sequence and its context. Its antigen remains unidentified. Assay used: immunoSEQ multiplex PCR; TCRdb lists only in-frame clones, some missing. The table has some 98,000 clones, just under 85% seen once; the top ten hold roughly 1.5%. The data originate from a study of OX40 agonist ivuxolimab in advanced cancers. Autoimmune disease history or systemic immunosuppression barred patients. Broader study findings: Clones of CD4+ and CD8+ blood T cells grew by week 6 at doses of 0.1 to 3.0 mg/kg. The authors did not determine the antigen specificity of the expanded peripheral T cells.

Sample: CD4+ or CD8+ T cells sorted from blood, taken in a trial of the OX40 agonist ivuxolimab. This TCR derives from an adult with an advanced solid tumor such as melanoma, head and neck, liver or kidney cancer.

CDR3 sequence reads: CASSELGSRNTGELFF. Written as DNA, the CDR3 is TGTGCCAGCAGTGAGTTGGGTTCTAGAAACACCGGGGAGCTGTTTTTT. This sequence joins TRBV6-1 and TRBJ2-2, with no clear D. The CDR3 totals 16 residues. Trimming left V 3 bases short and J 2 bases short, with 13 bases between. Germline V gene lookup returns CDR1 MNHNS and CDR2 SASEGT.